The 2 T cell receptor beta chains reported below all come from one sample, sequenced in a study of T cell responses to AZD1222 COVID-19 vaccine (dated by TCRdb to the early 2020s). Library prep was done by the immunoSEQ multiplex PCR assay. As stored in TCRdb, this immuneACCESS dataset retains in-frame rearrangements with V and J assigned. A fraction of the clones does not appear; measured against another copy, unresolved V genes explain less than half of the discrepancy, and the remainder lacks a known reason. The sample includes about 69,000 clones, with roughly 83% observed a single time. In total, the top ten clones hold approximately 23% of the sample. The time point label of this sample denotes: about 28 days (+/-7) after the second vaccine dose. Sequenced here: peripheral blood, sampled 28 days after the second AZD1222 dose. These receptors were taken from an adult who received the AZD1222 COVID-19 vaccine.

The chain carries TRBV28 and TRBJ2-7, with D perhaps matching TRBD1 (6 bases). Trimming removed 10 bases at V and 1 base at J, with 8 bases between. This CDR3 spans 11 amino acids. The germline CDR1 and CDR2 sequences are MDHEN and SYDVKM. Here the CDR3 reads CATGTSYEQYF. In DNA form, the CDR3 reads TGTGCCACGGGGACATCCTACGAGCAGTACTTC.

The chain recombines TRBV2 with TRBJ2-5; 7 bases map to TRBD1. J was trimmed by 7 bases and V by 10 bases; bases with no gene match: 9. Germline loops: CDR1 SNHLY, CDR2 FYNNEI. This CDR3 is 12 amino acids long. CDR3 nucleotide sequence: TGTGCCACCGGGACAGACAGAGGGACCCAGTACTTC. It specifies CATGTDRGTQYF. Complete variable domain (other parts from reference TRBV2 and TRBJ2-5): EPEVTQTPSHQVTQMGQEVILRCVPISNHLYFYWYRQILGQKVEFLVSFYNNEISEKSEIFDDQFSVERPDGSNFTLKIRSTKLEDSAMYFCATGTDRGTQYFGPGTRLLVL.